The clone carrying this T cell receptor beta chain was counted once. Its antigen remains unidentified. The ends lost 5 bases at V and 6 bases at J; junction bases unmatched: 9. The CDR3 spans 15 residues. Per the germline V gene, CDR1 is LGHDT and CDR2 is YNNKEL (reference sequence). The use of a sample-barcoded 5' primer and a J-beta primer mix characterized a second PCR of 7 to 11 cycles. In TCRdb, the 5' RACE reads were re-called with MiXCR into one record per CDR3 protein. The table includes 1.6 million or so distinct CDR3 sequences, 30% to 35% detected once. This entry belongs to a study of blood T cells in healthy people across ages. Whole-study findings and limits: Getting older went along with TCR beta diversity per million T cells dropping roughly linearly.

This TCR was sampled from a young woman in good health. Sequencing was carried out using blood. The chain has TRBV3-1 and TRBJ2-1; 8 bases map to TRBD2. The CDR3 is CASSYPGLAFNEQFF. CDR3 DNA: TGTGCCAGCAGCTACCCCGGACTAGCCTTCAATGAGCAGTTCTTC.